Listed here is a single T cell receptor (beta chain). In the source study's methods: By means of reference gene primer amplification, nucleated cell counts were estimated. Clones were sequenced by immunoSEQ multiplex PCR, and TCRdb holds only the in-frame ones, with some missing. V, J and clone size reflect that table, while D and trimming were determined from the DNA. Among tens of thousands of clones listed, roughly 76% were seen once. Enrolled during active infection, Seattle patients were then followed longitudinally. This specimen belongs to a study of blood T cell repertoires in COVID-19. Per germline, CDR1 LGHDT and CDR2 YNNKEL (reference sequence). The CDR3 extends over 14 amino acids. V dropped 0 bases and J dropped 0 bases, with 6 bases sitting between them.

The source of this sequence is a man older than 75 with COVID-19, enrolled during active disease. Sample: peripheral blood. The chain has TRBV3-1 (or the pseudogene TRBV3-2) and TRBJ2-7; D is unresolved. CDR3 bases: TGTGCCAGCAGCCAAGAGAGGAGCTCCTACGAGCAGTACTTC. Its protein is CASSQERSSYEQYF.